The 5 T cell receptor beta chains below come from one sample, sequenced in a study of blood T cell repertoires in COVID-19. Measured with immunoSEQ multiplex PCR; TCRdb has only the in-frame clones, and not every one. The repertoire holds some 270,000 clones, with more than 65% as singletons. The sample comprised peripheral blood. The origin of the receptors is a person between 70 and 80 years old with COVID-19, enrolled during active disease.

The table lists this clone with a few counts. The rearrangement uses TRBV2 and TRBJ2-7; 9 nucleotides align to TRBD1. Germline V gives CDR1 SNHLY, CDR2 FYNNEI. The trim removed 4 bases at V and 1 base at J, leaving 8 bases unmatched. The CDR3 covers 16 residues. The CDR3: CASSAAGTGKSYEQYF. CDR3 DNA sequence: TGTGCCAGCAGTGCAGCCGGGACAGGGAAGTCCTACGAGCAGTACTTC. Drawing the rest from reference TRBV2 and TRBJ2-7, the complete variable domain is EPEVTQTPSHQVTQMGQEVILRCVPISNHLYFYWYRQILGQKVEFLVSFYNNEISEKSEIFDDQFSVERPDGSNFTLKIRSTKLEDSAMYFCASSAAGTGKSYEQYFGPGTRLTVT.

J is TRBJ1-6 and V is TRBV7-9; D not certain. Trimming took off 2 bases at V and 8 bases at J, with 13 bases between the two ends. The length of the CDR3 is 15 residues. The germline V gene encodes CDR1 SEHNR and CDR2 FQNEAQ (reference sequence). The CDR3 bases are TGTGCCAGCAGCTTACAGGCTTCAATATATTCACCCCTCCACTTT. Translated: CASSLQASIYSPLHF.

This clone was detected only a few times. The rearrangement joins TRBV24-1 to TRBJ2-5, with D maybe TRBD1 (5 bases). The CDR3 runs to 15 residues. Germline-derived CDR1 and CDR2 are KGHDR and SFDVKD. The ends were cut back, 4 bases at V and 5 bases at J, with 16 bases in the middle. The CDR3 DNA is TGTGCCACCAGTGAACTGGGGCAGGGTGGGGAGACCCAGTACTTC. It yields the protein CATSELGQGGETQYF.

The J gene is TRBJ1-4, the V gene TRBV7-9, with 7 nucleotides matching TRBD1. Per the germline V gene, CDR1 is SEHNR and CDR2 is FQNEAQ (reference sequence). Trimming removed 2 bases from V and 0 bases from J; junction bases left unmatched: 3. The CDR3 sequence is 16 residues long. The CDR3 spells CASSLLDRATNEKLFF. CDR3 coding DNA: TGTGCCAGCAGCTTACTTGACAGGGCAACTAATGAAAAACTGTTTTTT.

The V and J genes are TRBV7-3 and TRBJ2-5, with 7 bases matching TRBD2. Trimming at V came to 5 bases and at J to 3 bases, leaving 12 bases not matched to a gene. Germline-derived CDR1 and CDR2 are SGHTA and FQGTGA. This CDR3 is built from 16 residues. This CDR3 reads CASSPHGAGVEETQYF. In nucleotides, the CDR3 is TGTGCCAGCAGCCCCCATGGCGCGGGAGTGGAAGAGACCCAGTACTTC.